The rows below give T cell receptor beta chains drawn from one sample of a study of lymphopenia after photon versus proton radiotherapy. Data came from immunoSEQ multiplex PCR; TCRdb stores just in-frame clones and leaves some out. Of 150,000 to 200,000 clones in the sample, 70% to 90% are singletons; the top ten hold less than 6%. Sequences were derived from peripheral blood, sampled from a patient treated with photon-based radiotherapy. The receptors originated from a middle-aged man with gastric cancer. Each CDR3 is given with its conserved first and last residue. The D gene is left open where the match is weak. Clone size appears in some rows only: once, few, many, or a class for an expanded clone.

-,TRBD1,TRBJ1-5,15,TRBV6-6,TGTGCCAGCAGTTACTCTGGGACAGACAATCAGCCCCAGCATTTT,CASSYSGTDNQPQHF
-,-,TRBJ2-5,14,TRBV4-1,TGCGCCAGCAGCCAAGCAGGGAAGAGGGAGACCCAGTACTTC,CASSQAGKRETQYF
-,TRBD2,TRBJ2-3,14,TRBV7-2,TGTGCCAGCAGCGCTAGCGGAACCACAGATACGCAGTATTTT,CASSASGTTDTQYF
-,-,TRBJ2-6,18,TRBV7-2,TGTGCCAGCAGCTTAGGGGGACCTTGGACCTCTGGGGCCAACGTCCTGACTTTC,CASSLGGPWTSGANVLTF
-,-,TRBJ1-2,15,TRBV6-5,TGTGCCAGCAGTCGCCAGGGACCGCAGAGCTATGGCTACACCTTC,CASSRQGPQSYGYTF
-,TRBD1,TRBJ1-4,15,TRBV28,TGTGCCAGCATCTCAGGGGACAGGAGTAATGAAAAACTGTTTTTT,CASISGDRSNEKLFF
-,-,TRBJ2-1,17,TRBV7-8,TGTGCCAGCAGACTCCGGAGGACTCTCGACTCCTACAATGAGCAGTTCTTC,CASRLRRTLDSYNEQFF
-,TRBD1,TRBJ1-5,14,TRBV29-1,TGCAGCGTTTCCGGGACAGGCGTCAATCAGCCCCAGCATTTT,CSVSGTGVNQPQHF
few,-,TRBJ1-2,12,TRBV5-4,TGTGCCAGCAGCGTCGGGGTGGTGGGCTACACCTTC,CASSVGVVGYTF
-,-,TRBJ2-1,15,TRBV19,TGTGCCAGTAGTATAGATAGCGAAGGGCACAATGAGCAGTTCTTC,CASSIDSEGHNEQFF
-,TRBD2,TRBJ2-1,21,TRBV7-2,TGTGCCAGCAGCTTAGCTCAGTGGCGGGAGGGCCCGCTTGGGCTAGATAATGAGCAGTTCTTC,CASSLAQWREGPLGLDNEQFF
few,-,TRBJ2-7,14,TRBV28,TGTGCCACTGAGAGGGGGAGGGCCTCCTACGAGCAGTACTTC,CATERGRASYEQYF
-,-,TRBJ2-5,13,TRBV2,TGTGCCAGCAGGGACATAGGCCAAGAGACCCAGTACTTC,CASRDIGQETQYF
few,-,TRBJ2-3,15,TRBV28,TGTGCCAGCAGCTGGGGGCCAGTCGGCACAGATACGCAGTATTTT,CASSWGPVGTDTQYF
-,TRBD2,TRBJ2-1,17,TRBV28,TGTGCCAGCAGGGGTCTCTCCGGGACTATCTCCTACAATGAGCAGTTCTTC,CASRGLSGTISYNEQFF
once,-,TRBJ1-1,15,TRBV18,TGTGCCAGCTCCACGGGCCCGGGGTCGAACACTGAAGCTTTCTTT,CASSTGPGSNTEAFF
once,TRBD2,TRBJ2-5,14,TRBV27,TGTGCCAGCAGGACTAGCGGGAGTTGGGAGACCCAGTACTTC,CASRTSGSWETQYF
-,-,TRBJ1-2,17,TRBV7-8,TGTGCCAGCAGCCCGTCGGGAGGCGGGATAGCTAACTATGGCTACACCTTC,CASSPSGGGIANYGYTF
-,-,TRBJ2-4,16,TRBV30,TGTGCCTGGACCGAGGGGCAGACGCGGGGTAAAAACATTCAGTACTTC,CAWTEGQTRGKNIQYF
once,-,TRBJ2-1,14,TRBV6-6,TGTGCCAGCATCTCGGAGGTAGGGGGTCGTGAGCAGTTCTTC,CASISEVGGREQFF
many,TRBD2,TRBJ2-1,17,TRBV19,TGTGCCAGTAGTTATACTAGCGGGAGTGGGAGGGAGAATGAGCAGTTCTTC,CASSYTSGSGRENEQFF
-,TRBD1,TRBJ1-4,19,TRBV4-1,TGCGCCAGCAGCCAAGGAAAGTCTAGGGGGCTTACAACTAATGAAAAACTGTTTTTT,CASSQGKSRGLTTNEKLFF
-,TRBD2,TRBJ2-1,15,TRBV2,TGTGCCAGCAGTGAAAGTTGGGGAGGGTCCGGTGAGCAGTTCTTC,CASSESWGGSGEQFF
-,TRBD1,TRBJ1-5,14,TRBV6-1,TGTGCCAGCAGTTGGGGGACAGCCAATCAGCCCCAGCATTTT,CASSWGTANQPQHF
-,-,TRBJ1-1,16,TRBV5-6,TGTGCCAGCAGCTTGCCCGGGGGCGAACCGGACACTGAAGCTTTCTTT,CASSLPGGEPDTEAFF
-,-,TRBJ2-6,17,TRBV11-3,TGTGCCAGCAGCCGCGAACGCCGACAAAGTCGGGCCAACGTCCTGACTTTC,CASSRERRQSRANVLTF
-,TRBD1,TRBJ1-5,13,TRBV6-1,TGTGCCAGCAGGTCGACAGGGAATCAGCCCCAGCATTTT,CASRSTGNQPQHF
-,-,TRBJ2-3,12,TRBV25-1,TGTGCCAGCAGTGAATCTCACCTTGGCCAGTATTTT,CASSESHLGQYF
-,-,TRBJ2-7,17,TRBV28,TGTGCCAGCAGACCCGCTGGACTTCCAGGGGACTCCTACGAGCAGTACTTC,CASRPAGLPGDSYEQYF
-,-,TRBJ2-7,15,TRBV28,TGTGCCAGCAGTTTAGGGGTCCCGTCCTCCTACGAGCAGTACTTC,CASSLGVPSSYEQYF
-,-,TRBJ2-5,12,TRBV11-2,TGTGCCAGCAGCTTAGATTCCCCCAAACGGTACTTC,CASSLDSPKRYF
-,-,TRBJ2-7,11,TRBV30,TGTGCCTGGGGTCTGGGTGGGGAGCAGTACTTC,CAWGLGGEQYF
-,-,TRBJ2-1,11,TRBV28,TGTGCCAGCAGTGTCCGACAGGAGCAGTTCTTC,CASSVRQEQFF
-,TRBD1,TRBJ1-1,14,TRBV14,TGTGCCAGCAGCCCTTGGACAGGCGGGACTGAAGCTTTCTTT,CASSPWTGGTEAFF
-,-,TRBJ2-7,17,TRBV7-2,TGTGCCAGCAGCCCAGGGGGGCAGGGATCGAGTCCCTACGAGCAGTACTTC,CASSPGGQGSSPYEQYF
-,TRBD2,TRBJ2-7,19,TRBV28,TGTGCCAGCAGCGACCCCCCCGGGACTAGCGGGATTGTAGCCTACGAGCAGTACTTC,CASSDPPGTSGIVAYEQYF
once,-,TRBJ1-3,15,TRBV18,TGTGCCAGCTCACCACCTACGGGGTTTGGAAACACCATATATTTT,CASSPPTGFGNTIYF
-,TRBD2,TRBJ2-2,15,TRBV10-2,TGCGCCAGCAGTGATGACGGGAGGGCCGGAGGGGAGCTGTTTTTT,CASSDDGRAGGELFF
-,-,TRBJ2-3,13,TRBV7-3,TGTGCCAGCAGCCCCGGGAGTACAGATACGCAGTATTTT,CASSPGSTDTQYF
-,TRBD1,TRBJ1-1,14,TRBV18,TGTGCCAGCTCACCCCAGGGGGCCGGTACTGAAGCTTTCTTT,CASSPQGAGTEAFF
-,-,TRBJ2-3,14,TRBV18,TGTGCCAGCTCACCATCAACAGCCTCAGATACGCAGTATTTT,CASSPSTASDTQYF
-,-,TRBJ2-6,14,TRBV6-6,TGTGCCAGCACCTTACCCTCTGGGGCCAACGTCCTGACTTTC,CASTLPSGANVLTF